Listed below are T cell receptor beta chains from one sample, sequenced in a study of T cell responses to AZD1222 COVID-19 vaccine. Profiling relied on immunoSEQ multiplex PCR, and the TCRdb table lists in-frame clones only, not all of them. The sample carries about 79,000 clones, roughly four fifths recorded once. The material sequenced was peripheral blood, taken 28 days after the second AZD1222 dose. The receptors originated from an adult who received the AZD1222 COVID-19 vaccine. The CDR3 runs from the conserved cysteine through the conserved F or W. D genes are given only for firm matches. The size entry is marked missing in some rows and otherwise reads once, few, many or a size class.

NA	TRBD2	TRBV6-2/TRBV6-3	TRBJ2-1	TGTGCCAGCAGTGACGCCCGTGGGGGAGGGCCAAAAGATAATGAGCAGTTCTTC	CASSDARGGGPKDNEQFF
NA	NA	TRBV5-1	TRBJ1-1	TGCGCCAGCGGTAAAAGCCTCGCTGCGTCGGGCACTGAAGCTTTCTTT	CASGKSLAASGTEAFF
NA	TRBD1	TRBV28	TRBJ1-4	TGTGCCAGCAGTTCACTCTCAGGGGGCGCGGAAAAACTGTTTTTT	CASSSLSGGAEKLFF
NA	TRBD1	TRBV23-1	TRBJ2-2	TGCGCCAGCAGTCCGCTGACAGGGAGCCGGGAGCTGTTTTTT	CASSPLTGSRELFF
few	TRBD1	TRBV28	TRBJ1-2	TGTGCCAGCAGTCCCTCCAGGGGGGCGGGAGGCTACACCTTC	CASSPSRGAGGYTF
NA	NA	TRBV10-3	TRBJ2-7	TGTGCCATCAGTGAGTCGACAGCCTACGAGCAGTACTTC	CAISESTAYEQYF
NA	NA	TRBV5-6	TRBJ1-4	TGTGCCAGCAGCCTGGGGTGGGGAACTAATGAAAAACTGTTTTTT	CASSLGWGTNEKLFF
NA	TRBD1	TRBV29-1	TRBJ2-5	TGCAGCGTGGTAGGACAGGGAGGAGGGACCCAGTACTTC	CSVVGQGGGTQYF
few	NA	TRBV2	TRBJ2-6	TGTGCCAGCAGTGAAGCGCGTGGTGGGGCCAACGTCCTGACTTTC	CASSEARGGANVLTF
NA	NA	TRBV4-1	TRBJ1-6	TGCGCCAGCAGCCAAGAGGGGAGGGGAACCTATAATTCACCCCTCCACTTT	CASSQEGRGTYNSPLHF
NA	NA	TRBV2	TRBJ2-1	TGTGCCAGCAGTCTACTCTCTACTTTATACAATGAGCAGTTCTTC	CASSLLSTLYNEQFF
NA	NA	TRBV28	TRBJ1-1	TGTGCCAGCAGTCCCAGTTGGGTCAGGGTATTAGGGGCTTTCTTT	CASSPSWVRVLGAFF
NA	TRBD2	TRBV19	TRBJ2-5	TGTGCCAGTGGGACTAGCGGGGCGAATTACCAAGAGACCCAGTACTTC	CASGTSGANYQETQYF